A single TCR beta chain is shown here with its context. This sample was taken from a study of blood T cell repertoires in COVID-19. The wider study: Spain, Italy and the United States supplied samples that represented acute and convalescent COVID-19. The cDNA or gDNA used as material had been derived from T cells, B-cell-depleted T cells, or PBMCs.

Original processing methods: How many nucleated cells were present was estimated from reference gene primer amplification. TCRdb's copy holds only in-frame clones and misses some; the assay was immunoSEQ multiplex PCR. The V and J calls and clone size are taken from that table; D and trimming were inferred from the DNA. The sample lists approximately 180,000 clones, 90% seen once, with 0.5% to 0.6% in the top ten. The sequence was collected from a man in his forties or fifties with acute or convalescent COVID-19. The sequenced sample was peripheral blood.

CDR3 protein: CASSPRQGTNEKLFF. The CDR3 region has the DNA TGTGCCAGCAGCCCACGACAGGGAACTAATGAAAAACTGTTTTTT. The chain is built from TRBV13 and TRBJ1-4; 7 bases agree with TRBD1. Germline V CDR1 and CDR2: PRHDT, FYEKMQ (reference sequence). The J segment lost 1 base and the V segment lost 5 bases, leaving 4 bases of the junction unmatched. The CDR3 covers 15 residues.